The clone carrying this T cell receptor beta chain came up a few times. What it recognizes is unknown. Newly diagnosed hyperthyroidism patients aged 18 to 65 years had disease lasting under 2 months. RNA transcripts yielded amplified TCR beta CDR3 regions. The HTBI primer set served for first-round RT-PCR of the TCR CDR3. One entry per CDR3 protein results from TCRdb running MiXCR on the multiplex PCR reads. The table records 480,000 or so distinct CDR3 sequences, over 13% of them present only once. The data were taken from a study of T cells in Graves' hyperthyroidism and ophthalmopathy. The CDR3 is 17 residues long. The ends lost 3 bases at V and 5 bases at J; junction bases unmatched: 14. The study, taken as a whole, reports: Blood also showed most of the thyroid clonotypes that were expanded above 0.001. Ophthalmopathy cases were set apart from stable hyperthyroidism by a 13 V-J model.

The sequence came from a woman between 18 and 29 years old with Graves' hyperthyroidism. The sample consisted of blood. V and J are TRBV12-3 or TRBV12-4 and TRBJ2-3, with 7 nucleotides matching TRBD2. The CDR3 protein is CASSFHTGREKGDTQYF. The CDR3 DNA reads TGTGCCAGCAGTTTCCACACGGGGCGGGAGAAGGGAGATACGCAGTATTTT.